The T cell receptor beta chain under discussion was sequenced for a study of blood T cell repertoires in COVID-19. Germline V gene sequence: CDR1 MNHEY, CDR2 SMNVEV (reference sequence). Trimming pared 6 bases from V and 0 bases from J, leaving 12 bases between. The length of the CDR3 is 15 residues. Clinical history as reported by participants underpinned cohort assignment. Some clones are missing from TCRdb's copy, which holds only in-frame ones; the method was immunoSEQ multiplex PCR. This sample has 180,000 or so clones, with roughly three quarters found just once. The clonotype originates from a man between 60 and 75 years old who had been exposed to COVID-19. The sequencing input was PBMCs or T cells enriched from blood (not recorded which). The rearrangement uses TRBV27 and TRBJ1-5; D ambiguous. CDR3: CASRSLVPSNQPQHF. DNA of the CDR3: TGTGCCAGCAGGTCTTTAGTCCCTAGCAATCAGCCCCAGCATTTT.